The clone carrying this TCR beta chain was picked up a small number of times. Unmatched junction bases numbered 5, after V lost 2 bases and J lost 4 bases. The CDR3 consists of 15 residues. Germline CDR1 and CDR2: MNHNS and SASEGT. This entry is derived from a study of blood T cell repertoires in COVID-19. At the level of the study: The cDNA or gDNA used as material had been derived from T cells, B-cell-depleted T cells, or PBMCs.

Original handling: By means of reference gene primer amplification, nucleated cell counts were estimated. This table comes from immunoSEQ multiplex PCR, and its TCRdb copy is limited to in-frame clones, with some not included. The V and J calls and clone size are taken from that table; D and trimming were inferred from the DNA. Of around 270,000 clones in the sample, 75% to 90% were seen once. The chain carries TRBV6-1 and TRBJ1-1; TRBD1 matches at 9 bases. Sequencing input: peripheral blood. The TCR originated in a man between 35 and 55 years old with acute or convalescent COVID-19. This CDR3 reads CASSEMGQGVTEAFF. DNA for the CDR3: TGTGCCAGCAGTGAAATGGGACAGGGAGTCACTGAAGCTTTCTTT.